The clone carrying this T cell receptor beta chain has a handful of counts. What it binds is not known. One junction end disagrees with the germline gene, perhaps due to a read error. This sample was included in a study of T cells after yellow fever vaccination. A 5'RACE template-switching step, the method used to make TCR cDNA, added a universal primer site and UMIs. One entry per CDR3 protein results from TCRdb running MiXCR on the 5' RACE reads. This sample has over 300,000 distinct CDR3 sequences, with roughly 3.9% found just once. General study results and limits: In FACS-sorted repertoires, abundant clonotypes from the bulk population could appear as contaminants. By day 5 rather than day 15, the secondary response had peaked, though it was weaker.

The sample consisted of PBMCs, taken 5 days after the yellow fever booster vaccination. The TCR originated in a man between 18 and 29 years old who received the YFV17D yellow fever vaccine.

The DNA of the CDR3 is TGCAGTGGCAAGGGACAGGGGAATAACTCACCCCTCCACTTT. It is translated as CSGKGQGNNSPLHF. This chain joins TRBV20-1 and TRBJ1-6, with 10 bases lining up with TRBD1. This CDR3 spans 14 amino acids. CDR1 is DFQATT, CDR2 SNEGSKA, per germline (reference sequence).